This T cell receptor (beta chain) is drawn from a study of post-analysis software for immune sequencing data. Study details: Relapsing-remitting, secondary progressive and progressive-relapsing multiple sclerosis courses were included. General observations from the study: Strong co-clustering by F measure linked samples that shared a preparation batch. When patients were compared with controls, about five TRBV segments were more frequent, TRBV5-6, TRBV5-1 and TRBV20-1 among them.

Carried by the TCR beta cDNA libraries were unique molecular identifiers. In TCRdb, the PCR reads were re-called with MiXCR into one record per CDR3 protein. The sample carries about 200,000 distinct CDR3 sequences, around 29% recorded once. This clonotype was found many times. Antigen: not known. In germline, CDR1 is DFQATT, CDR2 SNEGSKA (reference sequence). CDR3 size: 13 residues. V shed 8 bases, J shed 2 bases, and the junction held 6 bases outside the gene matches. Sequenced sample: blood. The TCR sequence derives from a girl aged 2 to 17 with multiple sclerosis. This chain links TRBV20-1 with TRBJ2-7; 10 bases match TRBD2. As DNA, the CDR3 is TGCAGTACCGAGGGACTAGCGCCCTACGAGCAGTACTTC. This translates into CSTEGLAPYEQYF.